The rows below give T cell receptor beta chains drawn from one sample of a study of CD8 T cells in ankylosing spondylitis. TCRdb independently ran MiXCR on the 5' RACE reads; one entry per CDR3 protein. Of around 330,000 distinct CDR3 sequences listed, 11% are singletons. What was sequenced was blood, either unsorted or a sorted T cell fraction (not recorded which). The receptors originated from a female donor with ankylosing spondylitis or in good health (not recorded which). CDR3s include the opening cysteine and the closing phenylalanine or tryptophan. D genes are given only for firm matches. Size values are once, few and many counts, or a class for expanded clones, and some rows have none.

TRBV11-2,few,TRBD2,TRBJ2-3,CASLVSGRFTDTQYF,TGTGCCAGCTTGGTGAGCGGGAGGTTTACAGATACGCAGTATTTT
TRBV11-2,NA,TRBD2,TRBJ2-3,CASSFLAGGTTDTQYF,TGTGCCAGCAGCTTTTTAGCGGGAGGGACCACAGATACGCAGTATTTT
TRBV7-2,NA,NA,TRBJ1-2,CASSFTTNYGYTF,TGTGCCAGCAGCTTTACGACTAACTATGGCTACACCTTC
TRBV18,few,NA,TRBJ1-1,CASSPLPAKYMNTEAFF,TGTGCCAGCTCACCACTGCCAGCAAAATATATGAACACTGAAGCTTTCTTT
TRBV27,many,TRBD1,TRBJ2-1,CASSPRDRSYNEQFF,TGTGCCAGCAGCCCCCGGGACAGGTCCTACAATGAGCAGTTCTTC
TRBV7-3,few,NA,TRBJ2-1,CASSLSQDNEQFF,TGTGCCAGCAGCTTATCACAGGACAATGAGCAGTTCTTC
TRBV7-2,few,NA,TRBJ2-7,CASSPDYAREQYF,TGTGCCAGCAGCCCGGACTATGCGAGAGAGCAGTACTTC
TRBV6-2/TRBV6-3,many,NA,TRBJ2-7,CASSYSGGLYYEQYF,TGTGCCAGCAGTTACTCGGGGGGCCTCTACTACGAGCAGTACTTC
TRBV18,few,NA,TRBJ2-7,CASSSTRVAEQYF,TGTGCCAGCTCATCAACCAGGGTGGCCGAGCAGTACTTC
TRBV10-1,many,NA,TRBJ2-1,CASSADLYNEQFF,TGCGCCAGCAGCGCAGACCTCTACAATGAGCAGTTCTTC
TRBV19,many,NA,TRBJ2-1,CASPKGNEQFF,TGTGCCAGCCCAAAGGGGAATGAGCAGTTCTTC
TRBV12-3/TRBV12-4,many,TRBD1,TRBJ1-3,CASSPEGQGAFGNTIYF,TGTGCCAGCAGTCCCGAGGGACAGGGGGCCTTTGGAAACACCATATATTTT
TRBV11-1,NA,NA,TRBJ2-1,CASSFASNEQFF,TGTGCCAGCAGCTTCGCCAGCAATGAGCAGTTCTTC
TRBV2,few,NA,TRBJ1-1,CASSDVQGQANTEAFF,TGTGCCAGCAGTGACGTGCAGGGGCAGGCGAACACTGAAGCTTTCTTT
TRBV12-3/TRBV12-4,many,NA,TRBJ1-1,CASSRTEAFF,TGTGCCAGCAGTCGAACTGAAGCTTTCTTT
TRBV10-3,many,TRBD2,TRBJ2-3,CAISVQVREQTSGRRSDTQYF,TGTGCCATCAGTGTGCAGGTGCGGGAACAAACTAGCGGGAGGAGGTCAGATACGCAGTATTTT
TRBV12-3/TRBV12-4,few,TRBD1,TRBJ1-1,CASSSFGQGETEAFF,TGTGCCAGCAGTTCCTTCGGACAGGGAGAAACTGAAGCTTTCTTT
TRBV3-1,NA,NA,TRBJ2-1,CACSQELATLNEQFF,TGTGCCTGCTCCCAAGAACTAGCCACCCTCAATGAGCAGTTCTTC
TRBV28,many,NA,TRBJ1-5,CASSLGRGIQPQHF,TGTGCCAGCAGTCTCGGTAGGGGAATCCAGCCCCAGCATTTT
TRBV4-2,many,TRBD1,TRBJ1-5,CASSQENRGQGQYSNQPQHF,TGTGCCAGCAGCCAAGAAAATAGAGGACAGGGGCAATATAGCAATCAGCCCCAGCATTTT
TRBV27,few,NA,TRBJ2-7,CASTLRRGKRSYEQYF,TGTGCCAGCACCCTGAGAAGGGGGAAAAGGTCCTACGAGCAGTACTTC
TRBV20-1,NA,NA,TRBJ2-7,CSADPKGAYEQYF,TGCAGTGCTGACCCAAAGGGGGCCTACGAGCAGTACTTC
TRBV20-1,NA,TRBD2,TRBJ2-5,CSVEGTSIQETQYF,TGCAGTGTGGAGGGGACTAGCATACAAGAGACCCAGTACTTC
TRBV5-1,many,NA,TRBJ2-5,CASSHGTGETQYF,TGCGCCAGCAGCCACGGAACCGGGGAGACCCAGTACTTC
TRBV5-1,many,NA,TRBJ1-1,CASSLGQSNTEAFF,TGCGCCAGCAGCTTGGGACAATCGAACACTGAAGCTTTCTTT
TRBV5-1,many,NA,TRBJ2-2,CASSFGRMTGELFF,TGCGCCAGCAGCTTCGGACGGATGACCGGGGAGCTGTTTTTT
TRBV10-3,many,TRBD1,TRBJ1-5,CATAPQHTGTGPNQPQHF,TGTGCCACTGCACCCCAACACACCGGGACAGGACCCAATCAGCCCCAGCATTTT
TRBV11-2,NA,NA,TRBJ1-5,CAGSTGPNQPQHF,TGTGCCGGTTCGACGGGACCCAATCAGCCCCAGCATTTT
TRBV6-1,many,NA,TRBJ2-1,CASTYDSGSYNEQFF,TGTGCCAGCACCTACGACAGCGGCTCCTACAATGAGCAGTTCTTC
TRBV6-4,NA,TRBD1,TRBJ1-6,CASSARQGSPLHF,TGTGCCAGCAGCGCCCGACAGGGATCACCCCTCCACTTT
TRBV5-1,many,TRBD2,TRBJ2-3,CASSSGEGSDTQYF,TGCGCCAGCAGCTCCGGGGAGGGCTCAGATACGCAGTATTTT
TRBV7-2,NA,TRBD2,TRBJ2-2,CASSPYSGGGTGELFF,TGTGCCAGCAGCCCATATAGCGGGGGGGGTACCGGGGAGCTGTTTTTT
TRBV20-1,NA,TRBD2,TRBJ2-7,CSAEPPGLAALRDYEQYF,TGCAGTGCTGAGCCTCCGGGACTAGCGGCCCTGAGGGACTACGAGCAGTACTTC
TRBV20-1,NA,TRBD2,TRBJ2-3,CSASPSGGATDTQYF,TGCAGTGCTAGTCCTAGCGGGGGGGCCACAGATACGCAGTATTTT
TRBV28,NA,TRBD2,TRBJ2-3,CASTSSGTTRDTQYF,TGTGCCAGCACGTCTTCCGGGACTACAAGAGATACGCAGTATTTT
TRBV7-2,NA,TRBD2,TRBJ2-5,CASSLAVAGGQETQYF,TGTGCCAGCAGCTTAGCGGTAGCGGGGGGGCAAGAGACCCAGTACTTC
TRBV20-1,many,NA,TRBJ1-1,CSAVPQGNTEAFF,TGCAGTGCTGTACCCCAGGGGAACACTGAAGCTTTCTTT
TRBV7-2,many,TRBD1,TRBJ2-7,CASSSASGTDYEQYF,TGTGCCAGCAGCTCAGCATCCGGGACAGACTACGAGCAGTACTTC
TRBV5-1,few,NA,TRBJ2-7,CASSLLGPYEQYF,TGCGCCAGCAGCTTGCTGGGGCCCTACGAGCAGTACTTC
TRBV5-1,many,NA,TRBJ2-7,CASSLVWSPHNEQYF,TGCGCCAGCAGCTTGGTTTGGAGCCCCCATAACGAGCAGTACTTC
TRBV14,NA,NA,TRBJ2-2,CASSQVKAGELFF,TGTGCCAGCAGCCAAGTTAAGGCCGGGGAGCTGTTTTTT